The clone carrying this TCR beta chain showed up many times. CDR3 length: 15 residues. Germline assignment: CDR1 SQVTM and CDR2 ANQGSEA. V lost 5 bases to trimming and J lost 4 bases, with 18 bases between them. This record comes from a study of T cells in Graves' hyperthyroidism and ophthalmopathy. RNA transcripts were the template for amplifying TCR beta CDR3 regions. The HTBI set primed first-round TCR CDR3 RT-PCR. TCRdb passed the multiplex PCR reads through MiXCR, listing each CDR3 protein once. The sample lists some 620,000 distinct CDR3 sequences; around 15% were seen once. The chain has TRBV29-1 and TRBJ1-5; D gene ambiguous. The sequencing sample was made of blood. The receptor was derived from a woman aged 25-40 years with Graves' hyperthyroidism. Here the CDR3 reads CSVCIASGRNQPQHF. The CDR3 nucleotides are TGCAGCGTTTGTATTGCTTCCGGCCGAAATCAGCCCCAGCATTTT.